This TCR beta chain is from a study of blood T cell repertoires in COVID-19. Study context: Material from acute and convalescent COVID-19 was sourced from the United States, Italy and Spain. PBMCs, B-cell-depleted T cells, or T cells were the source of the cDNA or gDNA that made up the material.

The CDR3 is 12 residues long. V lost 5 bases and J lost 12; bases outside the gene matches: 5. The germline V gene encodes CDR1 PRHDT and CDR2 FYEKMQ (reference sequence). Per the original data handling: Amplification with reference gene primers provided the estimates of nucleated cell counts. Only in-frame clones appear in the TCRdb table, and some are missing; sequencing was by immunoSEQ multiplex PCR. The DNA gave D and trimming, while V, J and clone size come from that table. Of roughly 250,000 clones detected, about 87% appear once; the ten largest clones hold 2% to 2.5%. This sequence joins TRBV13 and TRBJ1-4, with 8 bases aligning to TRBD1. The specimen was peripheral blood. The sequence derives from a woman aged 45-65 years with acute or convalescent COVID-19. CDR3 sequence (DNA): TGTGCCAGCAGCCGTTTACAGGGGGAACTGTTTTTT. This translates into CASSRLQGELFF.